This T cell receptor (beta chain) originates from a study of shared clonotypes between healthy human individuals. Overall study: The donor pool was made up of a couple of women and three men aged 18 to 49. A donor's plate count was three for CD4 naive and three for CD4 memory; CD8 naive had two and CD8 memory one.

The method was immunoSEQ multiplex PCR; TCRdb's version includes in-frame clones alone and lacks a portion of them. The sample carries hundreds of thousands of clones, 92% recorded once. The CDR3 runs 17 residues. Germline lookup yields CDR1 SGHVS and CDR2 FNYEAQ. V lost 2 bases and J lost 4, with 19 bases in between. Terminally differentiated effector memory CD45RA+ cells were left out of the naive CD8 fraction, which was CD45RO-negative and positively selected for CCR7. Study-wide results and limits: Enrolling few donors narrowed the genetic and exposure-history diversity that was represented.

On this clone: What it binds is unknown.

Sequencing was carried out using naive CD8+ T cells sorted from blood. This chain links TRBV7-6 with TRBJ2-3, with D perhaps assigned TRBD1 or TRBD2 (5 bases each). The TCR comes from a man aged 25-45 years in good health. CDR3 region: CASSLLQGTLGADTQYF. Here the CDR3 DNA reads TGTGCCAGCAGCTTATTGCAGGGCACCCTCGGGGCAGATACGCAGTATTTT. The full variable domain, in which reference TRBV7-6 and TRBJ2-3 provide the parts outside the CDR3, is GAGVSQSPRYKVTKRGQDVALRCDPISGHVSLYWYRQALGQGPEFLTYFNYEAQQDKSGLPNDRFSAERPEGSISTLTIQRTEQRDSAMYRCASSLLQGTLGADTQYFGPGTRLTVL.